Here is one T cell receptor beta chain with its context. In the authors' workflow: Nucleated cell counts were estimated from reference gene primer amplification. Repertoires were generated with immunoSEQ multiplex PCR, while TCRdb's copy carries only in-frame clones and drops some. For V, J and clone size, that table is used; D and trimming come from the DNA. The sample lists roughly 60,000 clones, roughly 84% occurring once. Seattle enrolled patients during active infection and tracked them longitudinally. This CDR3 is built from 17 residues. Germline-derived CDR1 and CDR2 are WSHSY and SAAADI. J was trimmed by 2 bases and V by 3 bases; bases with no gene match: 11. The sample belongs to a study of blood T cell repertoires in COVID-19. Overall study context: COVID-19 samples collected from the United States, Italy and Spain covered acute and convalescent phases. Nucleic acid was either cDNA or gDNA, and it came from T cells, B-cell-depleted T cells, or PBMCs.

The chain links TRBV10-2 to TRBJ2-5; 8 bases are shared with TRBD2. The specimen was peripheral blood. This clonotype was obtained from a man at least 80 years old with COVID-19, enrolled during active disease. The CDR3 nucleotides read TGCGCCAGCAGTGACGGCGGGAGGTCTCTCTTGCAAGAGACCCAGTACTTC. The encoded protein is CASSDGGRSLLQETQYF.